This T cell receptor (beta chain) was sequenced during a study of PD-1 blockade in classical Hodgkin lymphoma (dated by TCRdb to 2019 to 2021). For context, the study as a whole: Nivolumab dosing was 3 mg/kg intravenously every 2 weeks, continuing until either disease progression or unacceptable toxicity. To define a peripheral blood immune signature of response to PD-1 blockade in classical Hodgkin lymphoma, the study combined TCR beta sequencing with CyTOF.

The Qiagen DNeasy kit was used to extract genomic DNA both from unsorted PBMCs and from the negatively selected CD4+ and CD8+ fractions. Amplification of TCR beta CDR3 regions was done by immunoSEQ multiplex PCR with primers that anneal to V and J segments. A synthetic immune receptor repertoire was used to minimize amplification bias, and any remaining bias was removed computationally after sequencing. Under the source paper's analysis protocol: Repertoire diversity was quantified as the Shannon entropy index using custom Python scripts. Unsorted, CD4+ and CD8+ repertoires were examined separately, except in combined analyses, for which CD4+ and CD8+ sequences were merged in silico. Clonal expansion was defined as a frequency increase of at least 2-fold after treatment compared with C1D1, and clones undetected at baseline were assigned a pseudocount of 0.5. Clones with 0 or 1 copy at C1D1 were defined as singleton clones, while clones with 2 or more copies were defined as non-singleton clones. Clones expanded in unsorted samples were annotated as CD4+, CD8+ or unknown by matching protein sequences in sorted samples from the same patient. Wilcoxon tests on paired samples were used to test changes in diversity from C1D1 to C4D1. The source is immuneACCESS, and TCRdb retained only in-frame sequences with V and J called. Part of the clones is not carried over; for the studies checked, unresolved V genes explain less than half of this, and the remainder is unexplained. V and J calls and clone size are as listed in that table; D and trimming were resolved from the DNA. The sample table contains 50,000 to 65,000 clones; only one count was recorded for 75% to 95% of them. 10% to 13% of the sample is taken by the ten largest.

The time point label on this specimen signifies: cycle 4 day 1 (C4D1), after less than 7 weeks of nivolumab. Relapse after autologous stem cell transplantation had occurred in all trial patients, and cohorts A, B and C were distinguished by prior brentuximab vedotin exposure. The trial cohort included 55 to 60 patients with relapsed/refractory classical Hodgkin lymphoma, and each patient had a best overall response of complete response, partial response or progressive disease. Trial patients were treated with single-agent nivolumab in the multi-cohort phase II CheckMate 205 trial. An independent review committee assessed best overall response by applying the 2007 International Working Group response criteria. Trial PBMCs were collected just before the start of nivolumab (C1D1) and during therapy at cycle 2 day 1 and cycle 4 day 1. Peripheral blood was collected in 8 mL Vacutainer Cell Preparation Tubes, from which PBMCs were isolated by centrifugation and then cryopreserved.

This clone was recorded once. Which antigen it targets is not known. No qualities accompany the bases; no much larger clone lies one base away. Study-level results and caveats: Only a single clinical trial cohort was studied, and what caused the repertoire differences, possibly disease activity or prior therapy, remained undefined. Baseline TCR diversity was reported to be lower in newly diagnosed patients than in healthy donors and to be lower still in relapsed/refractory patients. A significant rise by C4D1 was seen in CD4+ but not CD8+ TCR diversity (p=0.0027 vs p=0.16), with the rise being most apparent in complete responders (p=0.02). Lower diversity was observed in patients in whom nivolumab was started less than 1 year after ASCT, and these patients were excluded from later analyses so that confounding by immune reconstitution would be avoided. Among trial patients, those achieving complete response had baseline diversity similar to that of newly diagnosed patients, while diversity was significantly lower in partial responders and progressors.

From a lookup of the germline V gene, CDR1 and CDR2 are KGHSH and LQKENI. V and J lose 2 bases and 7 bases, and a span of 12 bases separates them. The CDR3 contains 14 residues, cysteine and phenylalanine counted. The retained sequence is limited to the CDR3, 42 bases, with the frame set at the first base. Sequenced material: peripheral blood mononuclear cells (PBMCs), taken before the fourth cycle of nivolumab. The sequence derives from a human donor with classical Hodgkin lymphoma. The chain is made from TRBV18 and TRBJ1-5, with no reliable assignment of the D segment. The sequence in DNA is TGTGCCAGCTCACCATACTTATCCGGGCAGCCCCAGCATTTT. The resulting protein is CASSPYLSGQPQHF.